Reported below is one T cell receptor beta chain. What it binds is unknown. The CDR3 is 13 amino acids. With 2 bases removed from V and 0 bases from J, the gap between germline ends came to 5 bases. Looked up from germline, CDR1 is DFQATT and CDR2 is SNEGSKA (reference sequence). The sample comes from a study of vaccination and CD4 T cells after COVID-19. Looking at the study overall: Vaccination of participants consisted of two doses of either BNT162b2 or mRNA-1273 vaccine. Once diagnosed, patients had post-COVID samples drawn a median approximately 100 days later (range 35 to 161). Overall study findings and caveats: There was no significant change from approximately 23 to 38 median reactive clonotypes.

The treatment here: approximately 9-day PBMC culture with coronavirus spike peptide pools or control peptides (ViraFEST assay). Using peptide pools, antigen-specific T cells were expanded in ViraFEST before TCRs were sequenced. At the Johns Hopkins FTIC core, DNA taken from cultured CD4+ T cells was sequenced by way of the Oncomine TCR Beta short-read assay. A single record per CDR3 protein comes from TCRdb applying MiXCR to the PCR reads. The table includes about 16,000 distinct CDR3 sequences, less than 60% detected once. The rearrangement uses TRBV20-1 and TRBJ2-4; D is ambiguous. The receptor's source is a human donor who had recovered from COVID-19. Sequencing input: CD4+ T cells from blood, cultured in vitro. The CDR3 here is CSARTLAKNIQYF. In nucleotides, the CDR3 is TGCAGTGCTAGAACGTTAGCCAAAAACATTCAGTACTTC.